This T cell receptor beta chain was captured in a study of control samples from healthy donors and cancer patients. This CDR3 is built from 16 residues. Deletions cut 8 bases from V and 7 bases from J, with 23 bases between. Germline assignment: CDR1 MNHEY and CDR2 SVGEGT. The data were produced by immunoSEQ multiplex PCR, yet TCRdb's version contains in-frame clones alone and is incomplete. The data show about 140,000 clones, 88% seen once. The source is a man aged 18 to 30 in good health. The chain has TRBV6-2 or TRBV6-3 and TRBJ1-4; D remains ambiguous. The specimen was blood. Written as DNA, the CDR3 is TGTGCCAGCTGCCATGGACGGGGTCGAAATCCTGAAAAACTGTTTTTT. Amino acids: CASCHGRGRNPEKLFF.